The 17 T cell receptor beta chains below come from one sample, sequenced in a study of T-cell memory formation after mild COVID-19. MiXCR was run by TCRdb on the 5' RACE reads, yielding one entry per CDR3 protein. Of just over 300,000 distinct CDR3 sequences detected, approximately 20% appear once; the ten largest clones hold around 21%. Source material: PBMCs or a T cell subset sorted from them (not recorded which). These receptors were obtained from a young man who had mild COVID-19 (a few samples of this study predate the infection). Cell type and time point are not known.

This clonotype was counted ten times or more. The genes are TRBV7-2 and TRBJ2-2; no firm D call. V lost 3 bases, J lost 8 bases, and 10 bases lay in between. Germline V gene sequence: CDR1 SGHTA, CDR2 FQGNSA. This CDR3 has 13 amino acids. The CDR3 nucleotides are TGTGCCAGCAGCTTCAGTGTTTTGGGGGAGCTGTTTTTT. Its protein product is CASSFSVLGELFF.

The chain uses TRBV5-4 and TRBJ1-5; D is perhaps TRBD1 (6 bases). The V end lost 0 bases, the J end lost 8 bases, and 9 bases lay between the germline ends. This CDR3 spans 13 amino acids. Looked up from germline, CDR1 is SGHNT and CDR2 is YYREEE (reference sequence). The CDR3 here is CASSLERGEPQHF. For the CDR3, the DNA is TGTGCCAGCAGCTTGGAAAGGGGGGAGCCCCAGCATTTT.

V is TRBV12-3 or TRBV12-4 and J is TRBJ2-1, with TRBD1 matching over 9 bases. The CDR3 contains 16 residues. The V and J ends lost 5 bases and 7 bases, in that order; junction bases with no gene match: 12. The DNA of the CDR3 is TGTGCCAGCAGTCCACCCCGGGACAGGGTTGGTAATGAGCAGTTCTTC. Its protein is CASSPPRDRVGNEQFF.

J is TRBJ1-2 and V is TRBV6-1; D call uncertain. This CDR3 has 12 amino acids. V was shortened by 4 bases and J by 5 bases, with 8 bases between the two germline ends. Germline V gives CDR1 MNHNS, CDR2 SASEGT. This CDR3 is CASSAREYGYTF. CDR3 in DNA: TGTGCCAGCAGTGCCCGGGAGTATGGCTACACCTTC.

This clonotype showed up just a few times. The gene calls are TRBV4-3 and TRBJ1-6; D is uncertain. V gave up 6 bases and J gave up 0 bases, with 9 bases separating them. This CDR3 has 15 residues. The V gene's germline CDR1 is LGHNA and CDR2 YSLEER. DNA of the CDR3: TGCGCCAGCAGTCCCAGTCTCTCCTATAATTCACCCCTCCACTTT. Translation: CASSPSLSYNSPLHF.

This clonotype occurred a few times. V and J are TRBV12-3 or TRBV12-4 and TRBJ1-6; D ambiguous. There are 13 residues in the CDR3. V lost 2 bases to trimming and J lost 7 bases, with 6 bases between them. The CDR3 nucleotides are TGTGCCAGCAGTTTATTACAGAATTCACCCCTCCACTTT. Translating it yields CASSLLQNSPLHF.

This clonotype was seen a handful of times. The chain carries TRBV4-1 and TRBJ2-1, with D possibly matching TRBD2 (6 bases). CDR1 and CDR2 (germline): MGHRA, YSYEKL. Trimming cost V 4 bases and J 8 bases, with 15 bases left between them. CDR3 size: 14 residues. CDR3 protein: CASSPHETRDEQFF. CDR3 in DNA: TGCGCCAGCAGCCCCCATGAGACTAGGGATGAGCAGTTCTTC.

The rearrangement joins TRBV5-1 to TRBJ2-3, with D unresolved. Germline lookup yields CDR1 SGHRS and CDR2 YFSETQ. The CDR3 is 13 residues long. Trimming stripped 4 bases from V and 4 bases from J, with 10 bases between. The CDR3 coding sequence is TGCGCCAGCAGCCCCGGTGCTTCAGATACGCAGTATTTT. It codes for CASSPGASDTQYF.

Only a few counts were recorded for this clonotype. The gene calls are TRBV7-9 and TRBJ2-5, with TRBD1 as a possible D gene (6 bases). This CDR3 is 14 amino acids long. Trimming took off 1 base at V and 2 bases at J, with 8 bases between the two ends. Germline values: CDR1 SEHNR, CDR2 FQNEAQ (reference sequence). The CDR3 bases are TGTGCCAGCAGCTTAGTAGGACAGCAAGAGACCCAGTACTTC. It yields the protein CASSLVGQQETQYF.

V gene TRBV5-1 combines with J gene TRBJ2-2, with a weak D call TRBD2 (6 bases). Germline loops: CDR1 SGHRS, CDR2 YFSETQ. V lost 4 bases, J lost 3 bases, and 13 bases lay in between. The CDR3 totals 15 residues. CDR3 nucleotides: TGCGCCAGCAGCCCTGGAGGGGCCTACACCGGGGAGCTGTTTTTT. Residues: CASSPGGAYTGELFF.

The chain recombines TRBV28 with TRBJ2-4, with unresolved D. CDR1 MDHEN and CDR2 SYDVKM come from the germline V gene. V lost 6 bases and J lost 0, with 15 bases in between. The CDR3 loop spans 16 amino acids. The CDR3 loop is CASSLPLSLAKNIQYF. The CDR3 DNA is TGTGCCAGCAGCCTCCCACTCTCGTTAGCCAAAAACATTCAGTACTTC.

V gene TRBV12-3 or TRBV12-4 combines with J gene TRBJ2-3; D may be TRBD2 (5 bases). V lost 11 bases and J lost 1, with 13 bases in between. This CDR3 spans 13 amino acids. The CDR3 loop reads CAGRGTGTDTQYF. The CDR3 DNA is TGTGCCGGCCGGGGTACGGGCACAGATACGCAGTATTTT.

V usage is TRBV4-1 and J usage is TRBJ2-7; the D call may be TRBD1 or TRBD2 (6 bases each). This CDR3 has 15 amino acids. Per germline, CDR1 MGHRA and CDR2 YSYEKL. The ends were cut back, 4 bases at V and 4 bases at J, with 17 bases in the middle. The CDR3 region is CASSLTGAIGYEQYV. The CDR3 DNA follows: TGCGCCAGCAGCCTAACGGGGGCCATCGGGTACGAGCAGTACGTC.

This clonotype was observed a few times. V gene TRBV7-8 combines with J gene TRBJ2-7, with D unclear. V gave up 5 bases and J gave up 0 bases, with 8 bases separating them. Germline V CDR1 and CDR2: SGHVS, FQNEAQ. This CDR3 has 13 residues. The CDR3 spells CASSPESSYEQYV. The CDR3 DNA sequence: TGTGCCAGCAGCCCGGAGAGCTCCTACGAGCAGTACGTC.

CDR3 loop: CSVSPLAGAGTDTQYF. CDR3 sequence (DNA): TGCAGCGTTTCTCCCTTAGCGGGGGCAGGCACAGATACGCAGTATTTT. The chain uses TRBV29-1 and TRBJ2-3; TRBD2 matches 9 bases. V lost 5 bases and J lost 1; bases outside the gene matches: 10. Looked up from germline, CDR1 is SQVTM and CDR2 is ANQGSEA. The CDR3 is 16 amino acids.

In its sample, this clonotype was seen a few times. This chain connects TRBV6-2 or TRBV6-3 to TRBJ2-2; a weak D match, TRBD2 (6 bases). The germline V gene has CDR1 MNHEY and CDR2 SVGEGT. Trimming shortened V by 6 bases and J by 4 bases, and 9 bases separated the two germline ends. CDR3 length: 13 residues. Here the CDR3 reads CASRGLRTGELFF. The DNA for the CDR3 is TGTGCCAGCAGGGGACTCCGCACCGGGGAGCTGTTTTTT.

V is TRBV12-3 or TRBV12-4 and J is TRBJ2-6; the D gene is possibly TRBD2 (6 bases). Deletions cut 0 bases from V and 11 bases from J, with 14 bases between. This CDR3 region has 15 residues. CDR3 in DNA: TGTGCCAGCAGTTTAGCGTCATCAGGAGGGGACGTCCTGACTTTC. It codes for CASSLASSGGDVLTF.